Sequencing of this T cell receptor beta chain was carried out in a study of T cells after yellow fever vaccination. Across the study: Some fractions had low cell numbers, and these were prepared with SMART-Seq v4 Ultra Low Input. The study, taken as a whole, reports: The study re-detected most primary-vaccination clones after the booster (roughly 95% CD4, roughly 91% CD8).

This clonotype appeared many times. Its cognate antigen is unknown. TCRdb processed the 5' RACE reads anew with MiXCR; each CDR3 protein has one entry. This repertoire shows some 150,000 distinct CDR3 sequences, approximately 10% found once; its top ten account for 30% to 45%. V dropped 4 bases and J dropped 3; count of bases not matched to a gene: 5. The CDR3 contains 14 residues. Per the germline V gene, CDR1 is SGHRS and CDR2 is YFSETQ. The genes are TRBV5-1 and TRBJ2-7, with TRBD1 matching over 9 bases. The sequence derives from a man younger than 30 who received the YFV17D yellow fever vaccine. Sequences were derived from CD8+ T cells sorted from PBMCs, sampled 15 days after the yellow fever booster vaccination. CDR3 in DNA: TGCGCCAGCAGCACCGGGACAGGGAGCTACGAGCAGTACTTC. This codes for CASSTGTGSYEQYF.